Here is one T cell receptor (beta chain) with its context. Trimming cost V 5 bases and J 0 bases, with 14 bases left between them. The CDR3 extends over 16 amino acids. CDR1 MDHEN and CDR2 SYDVKM come from the germline V gene. The sample comes from a study of OX40 agonist ivuxolimab in advanced cancers. Across the whole study: The patients got ivuxolimab, which is an agonistic anti-OX40 (CD134) antibody. Every 2 weeks, patients received ivuxolimab intravenously, dosed at 0.01 to 10 mg/kg. Dose-escalation patients were diagnosed with hepatocellular carcinoma, melanoma, renal cell cancer or head and neck cancer.

Some clones are missing from TCRdb's copy, which holds only in-frame ones; the method was immunoSEQ multiplex PCR. The table includes approximately 69,000 clones, over 80% detected once. The V gene is TRBV28, the J gene TRBJ1-3, with D unresolved. The receptor was derived from an adult with an advanced solid tumor such as melanoma, head and neck, liver or kidney cancer. Here the sequenced sample was CD4+ or CD8+ T cells sorted from blood, taken in a trial of the OX40 agonist ivuxolimab. CDR3 coding DNA: TGTGCCAGCAGTATTTCTCGACGGAGCTCTGGAAACACCATATATTTT. Translated, it gives CASSISRRSSGNTIYF.